This T cell receptor beta chain came from a study of blood T cell repertoires in COVID-19. The J segment lost 0 bases and the V segment lost 3 bases, leaving 10 bases of the junction unmatched. Germline assignment: CDR1 DFQATT and CDR2 SNEGSKA (reference sequence). The CDR3 runs 18 residues. Using immunoSEQ multiplex PCR, the repertoire was profiled, and TCRdb retains in-frame clones only, with some absent. Among 150,000 to 200,000 clones, just over 85% were seen once, and the ten largest hold roughly 9%. The sequenced sample consisted of PBMCs or T cells enriched from blood (not recorded which). The chain uses TRBV20-1 and TRBJ2-5; 13 bases line up with TRBD2. The receptor was derived from a woman under 30 who had recovered from COVID-19. The CDR3 coding sequence is TGCAGTGCTAGTGGTGGACTAGCGGGGGACGAGTACCAAGAGACCCAGTACTTC. Residues: CSASGGLAGDEYQETQYF.